The 9 T cell receptor beta chains below come from one sample, sequenced in a study of beta chain features in type 1 diabetes. cDNA synthesis used the whole RNA isolate, giving expressed TCRB sequences. Measured with immunoSEQ multiplex PCR; TCRdb has only the in-frame clones, and not every one. The sample carries 240,000 or so clones, around 65% recorded once. The specimen was naive CD4+ T cells from blood. Every receptor here comes from a young man in good health.

The chain uses TRBV6-1 and TRBJ2-7; tentatively, D is TRBD1 or TRBD2 (5 bases each). The CDR3 totals 13 residues. CDR1 is MNHNS and CDR2 is SASEGT in the germline V gene. Trimming shortened V by 7 bases and J by 4 bases, and 14 bases separated the two germline ends. The CDR3 protein is CASIRDGPYEQYF. In nucleotides, the CDR3 is TGTGCCAGCATCCGGGACGGCCCTTACGAGCAGTACTTC.

The chain employs TRBV28 and TRBJ2-7, with 11 bases identical to TRBD2. Germline V lookup: CDR1 MDHEN, CDR2 SYDVKM. CDR3 length: 16 amino acids. The ends lost 5 bases at V and 4 bases at J; junction bases unmatched: 10. CDR3 loop: CASSLSGTSGVYEQYF. The CDR3 bases are TGTGCCAGCAGTCTATCCGGGACTAGCGGAGTATACGAGCAGTACTTC.

The sample holds a few counts of this clone. The chain joins TRBV30 to TRBJ2-7, with 7 bases lining up with TRBD1. V lost 3 bases, J lost 3 bases, and 2 bases stayed unmatched. Germline values: CDR1 GTSNPN, CDR2 SVGIG (reference sequence). The CDR3 is made up of 12 amino acids. The CDR3 DNA sequence: TGTGCCTGGAGCTACAGGGGCTACGAGCAGTACTTC. This translates into CAWSYRGYEQYF.

The chain combines TRBV7-9 with TRBJ2-3; D is unresolved. The CDR3 loop spans 14 amino acids. Germline V gene sequence: CDR1 SEHNR, CDR2 FQNEAQ (reference sequence). Trimming shortened V by 5 bases and J by 0 bases, and 9 bases separated the two germline ends. This CDR3 is CASSQSGSTDTQYF. The CDR3 nucleotides read TGTGCCAGCAGCCAGTCCGGGAGCACAGATACGCAGTATTTT.

The sample holds a few counts of this clone. The V gene is TRBV7-2, the J gene TRBJ2-7; D possibly corresponds to TRBD1 (6 bases). Germline CDR1 SGHTA, CDR2 FQGNSA. Trimming stripped 5 bases from V and 1 base from J, with 15 bases between. The CDR3 length is 15 residues. CDR3 coding DNA: TGTGCCAGCAGCCAAACCCGGGACATATCCTACGAGCAGTACTTC. Its protein is CASSQTRDISYEQYF.

The V and J genes are TRBV11-2 and TRBJ2-5, with D uncertain. V was shortened by 0 bases and J by 9 bases, with 5 bases between the two germline ends. The CDR3 runs to 11 residues. CDR1 and CDR2 from the germline V gene are SGHAT and FQNNGV. The CDR3 DNA sequence: TGTGCCAGCAGCTTAGATCTGGCCCAGTACTTC. Its protein product is CASSLDLAQYF.

V gene TRBV4-2 combines with J gene TRBJ1-5, with D unresolved. The CDR3 contains 12 residues. Germline CDR1 is LGHNA and CDR2 is YNFKEQ. The ends were cut back, 4 bases at V and 5 bases at J, with 6 bases in the middle. This chain's CDR3 is CASSLGDQPQHF. CDR3 sequence (DNA): TGTGCCAGCAGCCTCGGGGATCAGCCCCAGCATTTT.

This clone has only a few counts. Other nucleotide sequences in the sample specify the same CDR3. The J gene is TRBJ2-7, the V gene TRBV9; 9 nucleotides align to TRBD1. CDR1 is SGDLS and CDR2 is YYNGEE in the germline V gene. Unmatched junction bases numbered 0, after V lost 0 bases and J lost 2 bases. CDR3 length equals 14 residues. The CDR3 nucleotides are TGTGCCAGCAGCGTAGGACAGGGGGCCTACGAGCAGTACTTC. It translates to CASSVGQGAYEQYF.

The table lists this clone with a few counts. The chain employs TRBV2 and TRBJ2-7; tentatively, D is TRBD1 or TRBD2 (5 bases each). The V end was cut by 0 bases, the J end by 6 bases, with 12 bases between. This CDR3 has 14 residues. The V gene's germline CDR1 is SNHLY and CDR2 FYNNEI. CDR3 sequence: CASSEAGRQSEQYF. CDR3 bases: TGTGCCAGCAGTGAAGCGGGACGCCAAAGCGAGCAGTACTTC.